The present TCR beta chain was sequenced within a study of vaccination and CD4 T cells after COVID-19. Study as a whole: Convalescent donors: six male, four female; seven Caucasian, two Asian, one multiracial, two Hispanic. The authors used overlapping spike peptides from SARS-CoV-2, HCoV-NL63, HCoV-OC43 and HCoV-229E to stimulate cells. Every culture used as a control got a CEFX pool, an HIV-1 Nef pool, or no peptide.

Cultured CD4+ T cells had their DNA profiled by the Oncomine TCR Beta short-read assay. TCRdb passed the PCR reads through MiXCR, listing each CDR3 protein once. This table has 10,000 to 15,000 distinct CDR3 sequences, around two thirds appearing once. Germline loops: CDR1 SGHVS, CDR2 FNYEAQ. The CDR3 is 14 residues long. V gave up 7 bases and J gave up 8 bases, with 15 bases separating them. Treatment in this sample: approximately nine-day PBMC culture with coronavirus spike peptide pools or control peptides (ViraFEST assay). Study-level results: The study found that a median approximately 90% of reactive clones in convalescent patients appeared only post-vaccination.

As concerns this clonotype: Its antigen is unknown.

This TCR came from a human donor who had recovered from COVID-19. Material: CD4+ T cells from blood, cultured in vitro. The V call is TRBV7-6, the J call TRBJ1-6, with a possible D match to TRBD1 (5 bases). The CDR3 loop reads CASKVGPGDSPLHF. CDR3 nucleotides: TGTGCCAGCAAGGTCGGGCCGGGGGATTCACCCCTCCACTTT.